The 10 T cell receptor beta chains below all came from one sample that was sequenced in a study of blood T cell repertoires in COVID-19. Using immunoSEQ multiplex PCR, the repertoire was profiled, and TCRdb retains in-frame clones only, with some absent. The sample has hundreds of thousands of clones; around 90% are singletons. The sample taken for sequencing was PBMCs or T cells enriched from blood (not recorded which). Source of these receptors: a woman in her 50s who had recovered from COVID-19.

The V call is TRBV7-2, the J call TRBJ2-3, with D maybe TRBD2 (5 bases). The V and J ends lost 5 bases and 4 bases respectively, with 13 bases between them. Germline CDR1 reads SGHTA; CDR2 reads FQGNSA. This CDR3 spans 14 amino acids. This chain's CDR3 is CASSIGKGPDTQYF. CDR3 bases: TGTGCCAGCAGCATCGGGAAGGGCCCAGATACGCAGTATTTT.

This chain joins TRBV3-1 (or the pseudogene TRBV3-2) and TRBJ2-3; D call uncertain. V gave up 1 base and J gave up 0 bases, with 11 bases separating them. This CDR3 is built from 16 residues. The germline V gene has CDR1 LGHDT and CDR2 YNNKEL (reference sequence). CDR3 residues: CASSQGSGSSTDTQYF. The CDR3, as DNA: TGTGCCAGCAGCCAAGGGAGTGGCTCTAGCACAGATACGCAGTATTTT.

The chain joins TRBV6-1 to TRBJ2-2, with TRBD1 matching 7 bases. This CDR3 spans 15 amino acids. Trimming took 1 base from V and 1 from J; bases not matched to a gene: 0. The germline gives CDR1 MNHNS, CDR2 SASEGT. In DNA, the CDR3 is TGTGCCAGCAGTGAAGGGACAGGGAACACCGGGGAGCTGTTTTTT. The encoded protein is CASSEGTGNTGELFF.

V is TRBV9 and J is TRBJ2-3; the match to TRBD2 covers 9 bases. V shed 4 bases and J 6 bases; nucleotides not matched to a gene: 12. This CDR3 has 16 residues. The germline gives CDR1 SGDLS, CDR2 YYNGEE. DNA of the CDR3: TGTGCCAGCAGCCCCCCCTCCGCGGGAGGGATTGATACGCAGTATTTT. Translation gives CASSPPSAGGIDTQYF. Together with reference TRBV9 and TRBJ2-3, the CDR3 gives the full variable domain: DSGVTQTPKHLITATGQRVTLRCSPRSGDLSVYWYQQSLDQGLQFLIQYYNGEERAKGNILERFSAQQFPDLHSELNLSSLELGDSALYFCASSPPSAGGIDTQYFGPGTRLTVL.

The DNA of the CDR3 is TGTGCCACCAGTGATCCCAAAACAACAGGGCTCCAAGAGACCCAGTACTTC. Translation gives CATSDPKTTGLQETQYF. V gene TRBV24-1 combines with J gene TRBJ2-5, with a tentative D call TRBD1 (6 bases). Deletions cut 3 bases from V and 1 base from J, with 17 bases between. CDR1 is KGHDR and CDR2 is SFDVKD in the germline V gene. This CDR3 has 17 residues.

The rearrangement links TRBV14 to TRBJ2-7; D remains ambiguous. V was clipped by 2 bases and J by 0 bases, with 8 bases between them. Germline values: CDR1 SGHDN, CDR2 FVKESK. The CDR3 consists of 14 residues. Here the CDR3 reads CASSQYQDSYEQYF. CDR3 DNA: TGTGCCAGCAGCCAATACCAGGACTCCTACGAGCAGTACTTC.

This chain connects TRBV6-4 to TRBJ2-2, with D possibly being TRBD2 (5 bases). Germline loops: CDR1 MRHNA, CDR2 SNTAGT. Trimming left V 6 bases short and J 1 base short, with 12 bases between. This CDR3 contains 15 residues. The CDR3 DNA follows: TGTGCCAGCAGCGCGGCGGCGGGGAACACCGGGGAGCTGTTTTTT. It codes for CASSAAAGNTGELFF.

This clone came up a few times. CDR3 region: CASSLMTTHNEQFF. The DNA for the CDR3 is TGTGCCAGCAGCTTAATGACTACCCACAATGAGCAGTTCTTC. The J gene is TRBJ2-1, the V gene TRBV7-9, with D possibly being TRBD2 (5 bases). Per germline, CDR1 SEHNR and CDR2 FQNEAQ (reference sequence). V was clipped by 2 bases and J by 5 bases, with 10 bases between them. This CDR3 spans 14 amino acids.

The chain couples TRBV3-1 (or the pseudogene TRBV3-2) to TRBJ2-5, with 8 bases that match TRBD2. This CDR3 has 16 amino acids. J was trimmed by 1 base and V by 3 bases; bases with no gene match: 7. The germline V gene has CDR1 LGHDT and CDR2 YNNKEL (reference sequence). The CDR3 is CASSHRAGGTQETQYF. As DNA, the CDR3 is TGTGCCAGCAGCCATAGGGCGGGAGGCACCCAAGAGACCCAGTACTTC.

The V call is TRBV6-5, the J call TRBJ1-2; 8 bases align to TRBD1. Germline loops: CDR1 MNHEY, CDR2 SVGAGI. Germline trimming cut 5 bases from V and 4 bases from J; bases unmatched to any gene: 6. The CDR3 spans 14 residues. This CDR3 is CASSRQGQGYGYTF. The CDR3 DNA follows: TGTGCCAGCAGTCGACAGGGGCAGGGCTATGGCTACACCTTC.